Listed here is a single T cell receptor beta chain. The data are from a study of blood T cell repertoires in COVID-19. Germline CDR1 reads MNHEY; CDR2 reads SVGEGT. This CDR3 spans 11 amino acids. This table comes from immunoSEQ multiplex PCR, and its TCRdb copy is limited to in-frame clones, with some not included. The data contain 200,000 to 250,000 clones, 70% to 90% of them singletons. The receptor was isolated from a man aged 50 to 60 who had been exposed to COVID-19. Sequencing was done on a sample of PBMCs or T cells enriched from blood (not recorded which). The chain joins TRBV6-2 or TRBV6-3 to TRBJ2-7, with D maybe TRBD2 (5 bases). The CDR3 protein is CASSYRGSLSV. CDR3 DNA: TGTGCCAGCAGTTATCGAGGGAGCCTTAGCGTC.